Below, 22 T cell receptor beta chains from the same sample are listed, as sequenced in a study of T cell clonotyping in hematopoietic cell transplantation. The method was immunoSEQ multiplex PCR; TCRdb's version includes in-frame clones alone and lacks a portion of them. Altogether over 8,000 clones are present, about three fifths being singletons, with the ten largest covering more than 20%. The sequences come from peripheral blood mononuclear cells, collected 100 days after allogeneic stem cell transplant. Source of these receptors: a male patient aged 60 to 75 who had an allogeneic stem cell transplant from an unrelated donor, so the T cells may come from the graft donor. Some clones in this sample may be carry-over from other donors' samples.

This chain connects TRBV4-1 to TRBJ1-2; unclear D gene. Germline V CDR1 and CDR2: MGHRA, YSYEKL. This CDR3 spans 12 amino acids. The V end lost 0 bases, the J end lost 8 bases, and 7 bases lay between the germline ends. This CDR3 reads CASSQELEGYTF. Here the CDR3 DNA reads TGCGCCAGCAGCCAAGAATTGGAAGGCTACACCTTC.

This clone turned up a few times. The V gene is TRBV7-9, the J gene TRBJ2-7; no clear D gene. The CDR3 is 12 residues long. Trimming cost V 4 bases and J 6 bases, with 10 bases left between them. Germline CDR1 SEHNR, CDR2 FQNEAQ (reference sequence). CDR3 in DNA: TGTGCCAGCAGCTCCGAGAGGCCCGAGCAGTACTTC. This translates into CASSSERPEQYF.

The chain links TRBV6-6 to TRBJ2-3; no firm D call. This CDR3 contains 13 residues. V was cut by 0 bases and J by 2 bases, with 3 bases left in between. CDR1 and CDR2 (germline): MNHNY, SVGAGI (reference sequence). The DNA of the CDR3 is TGTGCCAGCAGTTACTCGAACACAGATACGCAGTATTTT. It is translated as CASSYSNTDTQYF.

The genes are TRBV7-3 and TRBJ1-5, with no clear D. CDR3 size: 13 residues. Germline values: CDR1 SGHTA, CDR2 FQGTGA. Deletions cut 5 bases from V and 6 bases from J, with 11 bases between. The CDR3 DNA reads TGTGCCAGCAGCCCCGGGGTCCTTCAGCCCCAGCATTTT. It yields the protein CASSPGVLQPQHF. The full variable domain, in which reference TRBV7-3 and TRBJ1-5 provide the parts outside the CDR3, is GAGVSQTPSNKVTEKGKYVELRCDPISGHTALYWYRQSLGQGPEFLIYFQGTGAADDSGLPNDRFFAVRPEGSVSTLKIQRTERGDSAVYLCASSPGVLQPQHFGDGTRLSIL.

In the case of this clone: Germline and junction disagree at one end, which may indicate a read error. The rearrangement links TRBV5-1 to TRBJ1-1; 7 positions agree with TRBD1. The CDR3 is made up of 13 amino acids. Germline V gene data show CDR1 as SGHRS and CDR2 as YFSETQ. The CDR3 here is CATSTQGDTEAFF. The DNA of the CDR3 is TGCGCCACCAGCACCCAGGGGGACACTGAAGCTTTCTTT.

The chain employs TRBV29-1 and TRBJ2-1; 8 bases map to TRBD1. The CDR3 consists of 13 residues. The germline V gene encodes CDR1 SQVTM and CDR2 ANQGSEA. J was trimmed by 3 bases and V by 6 bases; bases with no gene match: 4. CDR3 nucleotides: TGCAGCGTGAGACAGGGGCACTACAATGAGCAGTTCTTC. Its translation: CSVRQGHYNEQFF.

This clone is medium-sized (0.01 to 0.1%) by share. V and J are TRBV6-5 and TRBJ1-1; a weak D match, TRBD1 (5 bases). This CDR3 spans 13 amino acids. Germline CDR1 reads MNHEY; CDR2 reads SVGAGI. Trimming left V 6 bases short and J 7 bases short, with 15 bases between. CDR3 protein: CASSSTGGIEAFF. The CDR3 DNA is TGTGCCAGCAGCTCGACCGGGGGAATTGAAGCTTTCTTT.

The chain combines TRBV10-1 with TRBJ2-3, with 8 bases fitting TRBD2. After removal of 6 bases from V and 3 bases from J, the junction contained 8 bases not matched to a gene. Germline-derived CDR1 and CDR2 are WNHNN and SYGVQD (reference sequence). This CDR3 has 15 residues. Here the CDR3 DNA reads TGCGCCAGCAGCCCTAACGGGGGGGCGACAGATACGCAGTATTTT. Translated, it gives CASSPNGGATDTQYF.

Details on this clone: At one boundary the junction diverges from the germline segment, which might be a read error. This chain uses TRBV7-7 with TRBJ2-5; 7 bases align to TRBD1. The CDR3 covers 14 residues. CDR1 and CDR2 (germline): SSHAT, FNYEAQ (reference sequence). CDR3 coding DNA: TGTGCTAGCAGCCCGCTCCGGACAGGAGAGACCCAGTACTTC. Protein product: CASSPLRTGETQYF.

The chain recombines TRBV11-2 with TRBJ1-1; D gene uncertain. The germline gives CDR1 SGHAT, CDR2 FQNNGV. Between the trimmed V and J ends, which lost 4 bases and 6 bases, there was a span of 12 bases. The length of the CDR3 is 13 residues. In DNA form, the CDR3 reads TGTGCCAGCAGCTCCCCTGACGGGGCTGAAGCTTTCTTT. As protein: CASSSPDGAEAFF.

The V gene is TRBV11-3, the J gene TRBJ1-1; 8 bases align to TRBD1. V was clipped by 5 bases and J by 4 bases; unmatched bases: 6. Looked up from germline, CDR1 is SGHNT and CDR2 is YENEEA. The length of the CDR3 is 14 residues. The CDR3 DNA reads TGTGCCAGCAGCGGGGGGACAGGATTCACTGAAGCTTTCTTT. It codes for CASSGGTGFTEAFF.

This chain uses TRBV2 with TRBJ2-5; 10 bases match TRBD1. The germline V gene has CDR1 SNHLY and CDR2 FYNNEI. This CDR3 spans 14 amino acids. Germline trimming cut 4 bases from V and 3 bases from J; bases unmatched to any gene: 2. This CDR3 is CASSAGTGEETQYF. Here the CDR3 DNA reads TGTGCCAGCAGTGCCGGGACAGGGGAAGAGACCCAGTACTTC.

CDR3 bases: TGTGCCAGCAGCTCATGGGGGACGTACACTAGCACAGATACGCAGTATTTT. Translated, it gives CASSSWGTYTSTDTQYF. V gene TRBV5-6 combines with J gene TRBJ2-3; either TRBD1 or TRBD2 may supply D (5 bases each). Germline CDR1 SGHDT, CDR2 YYEEEE. The CDR3 has 17 residues. The germline V and J ends were trimmed by 3 bases and 0 bases, with 17 bases remaining between them. Variable domain in full (rest from reference TRBV5-6 and TRBJ2-3): DAGVTQSPTHLIKTRGQQVTLRCSPKSGHDTVSWYQQALGQGPQFIFQYYEEEERQRGNFPDRFSGHQFPNYSSELNVNALLLGDSALYLCASSSWGTYTSTDTQYFGPGTRLTVL.

V usage is TRBV5-6 and J usage is TRBJ1-1, with D perhaps matching TRBD1 (6 bases). V was pared by 7 bases and J by 6 bases, with 16 bases between. This CDR3 spans 13 amino acids. Germline V gives CDR1 SGHDT, CDR2 YYEEEE. Here the CDR3 DNA reads TGTGCCAGCGAAGGAGGGGGGGGGTCTGAAGCTTTCTTT. Translating it yields CASEGGGGSEAFF. Full variable domain (remainder filled in from reference TRBV5-6 and TRBJ1-1): DAGVTQSPTHLIKTRGQQVTLRCSPKSGHDTVSWYQQALGQGPQFIFQYYEEEERQRGNFPDRFSGHQFPNYSSELNVNALLLGDSALYLCASEGGGGSEAFFGQGTRLTVV.

In its sample, this clone ranks as large (0.1 to 1%). The chain has TRBV7-6 and TRBJ2-2, with TRBD1 identical over 10 bases. Germline V gene data show CDR1 as SGHVS and CDR2 as FNYEAQ. Trimming took 5 bases from V and 5 from J; bases not matched to a gene: 8. The CDR3 runs to 16 residues. The CDR3 is CASSHRQGAGTGELFF. The CDR3 region has the DNA TGTGCCAGCAGCCACAGACAGGGGGCAGGGACCGGGGAGCTGTTTTTT.

The chain combines TRBV5-1 with TRBJ1-3, with 8 bases that match TRBD1. The V gene end was trimmed by 4 bases and the J gene end by 6 bases; junction bases not matched to a gene: 9. This CDR3 has 15 amino acids. Germline V lookup: CDR1 SGHRS, CDR2 YFSETQ. CDR3 amino acids: CASSLDRGQENTIYF. The CDR3 DNA sequence: TGCGCCAGCAGCCTAGACAGGGGCCAAGAAAACACCATATATTTT.

Concerning this clone: Sequence at one end of the junction differs from germline and may be a read error. This rearrangement joins TRBV7-7 to TRBJ2-7, with 7 positions matching TRBD1. Germline V lookup: CDR1 SSHAT, CDR2 FNYEAQ (reference sequence). The CDR3 spans 15 residues. The CDR3 spells CASSRDDPGQSEQYF. The CDR3 DNA sequence: TGTGCTAGCAGCCGAGACGACCCGGGACAGTCCGAGCAGTACTTC.

The chain recombines TRBV19 with TRBJ1-5; D is possibly TRBD1 (5 bases). CDR1 is LNHDA and CDR2 is SQIVND in the germline V gene (reference sequence). This CDR3 has 15 amino acids. With 1 base removed from V and 2 bases from J, the gap between germline ends came to 9 bases. The CDR3 region has the DNA TGTGCCAGTAGTATAGCCCTGACAGGCAATCAGCCCCAGCATTTT. Translated: CASSIALTGNQPQHF. The full variable domain, its missing parts supplied by reference TRBV19 and TRBJ1-5, is DGGITQSPKYLFRKEGQNVTLSCEQNLNHDAMYWYRQDPGQGLRLIYYSQIVNDFQKGDIAEGYSVSREKKESFPLTVTSAQKNPTAFYLCASSIALTGNQPQHFGDGTRLSIL.

This chain links TRBV6-6 with TRBJ1-4; D not certain. Looked up from germline, CDR1 is MNHNY and CDR2 is SVGAGI (reference sequence). There are 13 residues in the CDR3. The germline V and J ends were trimmed by 9 bases and 4 bases, with 12 bases remaining between them. CDR3 coding DNA: TGTGCCAGTGTAGGTTGGGGTAATGAAAAACTGTTTTTT. Translation: CASVGWGNEKLFF.

This clone appeared once. The genes are TRBV5-6 and TRBJ1-2; D might be TRBD1 (5 bases). V was cut by 4 bases and J by 4 bases, with 26 bases left in between. There are 18 residues in the CDR3. The V gene's germline CDR1 is SGHDT and CDR2 YYEEEE. The CDR3 spells CASSPGTGWGLVGYGYTF. The CDR3 DNA reads TGTGCCAGCAGCCCCGGGACGGGCTGGGGGTTGGTTGGCTATGGCTACACCTTC.

The rearrangement joins TRBV20-1 to TRBJ2-1; D gene ambiguous. V gave up 6 bases and J gave up 7 bases, with 10 bases separating them. The CDR3 is 11 amino acids. Per germline, CDR1 DFQATT and CDR2 SNEGSKA (reference sequence). CDR3 bases: TGCAGTGCCCACCCGACAAATGAGCAGTTCTTC. Its translation is CSAHPTNEQFF.

The chain joins TRBV19 to TRBJ1-3; a possible D gene is TRBD1 (6 bases). The CDR3 has 15 residues. The germline V gene encodes CDR1 LNHDA and CDR2 SQIVND (reference sequence). The germline V and J ends were trimmed by 7 bases and 0 bases, with 13 bases remaining between them. The CDR3: CASTDRTYSGNTIYF. The CDR3 nucleotides read TGTGCCAGTACCGACAGGACGTACTCTGGAAACACCATATATTTT.